These 10 T cell receptor beta chains came from one sample sequenced in a study of regulatory T cells in long-lasting Graves disease. The time point here: newly diagnosed GD, antithyroid drugs for less than 3 months. Preparation of the TCR library used RNA extracted from PBMCs. To make TCR beta libraries, researchers used iRepertoire HTBI primers and Arm-PCR of CDR3 regions. Using its own MiXCR run on the multiplex PCR reads, TCRdb lists one record per CDR3 protein. This sample has about 360,000 distinct CDR3 sequences, with around 15% found just once. This sample also appeared in a second study, on T cells in Graves' hyperthyroidism and ophthalmopathy.

The specimen comprised peripheral blood mononuclear cells (PBMCs), sampled at new diagnosis, from a patient treated with antithyroid drugs. The receptors derive from a woman aged 18-29 years with Graves disease.

About this clonotype itself: A single base is all that separates this from a far larger clone, so a read error is likely. The genes are TRBV14 and TRBJ2-3, with D possibly matching TRBD1 (5 bases). Trimming removed 4 bases at V and 0 bases at J, with 14 bases between. CDR3 length: 16 residues. Germline-derived CDR1 and CDR2 are SGHDN and FVKESK. The DNA of the CDR3 is TGTGCCAGCAGCCCCGACAGTATCTCTAGCACAGATACGCAGTATTTT. This codes for CASSPDSISSTDTQYF.

The J gene is TRBJ1-6, the V gene TRBV6-5; 7 positions agree with TRBD1. This CDR3 is 17 amino acids long. Germline-derived CDR1 and CDR2 are MNHEY and SVGAGI. J was trimmed by 3 bases and V by 2 bases; bases with no gene match: 7. CDR3 loop: CASSYGSGGYYNSPLHF. CDR3 nucleotides: TGTGCCAGCAGTTACGGGTCAGGGGGATACTATAATTCACCCCTCCACTTT.

The V and J genes are TRBV3-1 and TRBJ2-3; 10 bases map to TRBD2. The end of the DNA is better explained by TRBJ2-5, so the J call may be wrong. The CDR3 covers 16 residues. From germline, CDR1 is LGHDT and CDR2 YNNKEL (reference sequence). The CDR3 is CASSQDPSGGAETQYF. CDR3 DNA sequence: TGTGCCAGCAGCCAAGATCCTAGCGGGGGAGCTGAGACCCAGTACTTC.

In this sample, this clonotype turned up many times. The rearrangement joins TRBV28 to TRBJ2-6, with no clear D. Germline V gene lookup returns CDR1 MDHEN and CDR2 SYDVKM. The CDR3 sequence is 14 residues long. V lost 3 bases to trimming and J lost 2 bases, with 5 bases between them. In DNA form, the CDR3 reads TGTGCCAGCAGTTTCGCCCCTGGGGCCAACGTCCTGACTTTC. The encoded protein is CASSFAPGANVLTF.

This clonotype has a count of ten or more. CDR3 in DNA: TGTGCCAGCAGTTATCTAGCGGGGGCACAAGAGACCCAGTACTTC. Translation: CASSYLAGAQETQYF. The genes are TRBV6-5 and TRBJ2-5; 10 positions agree with TRBD2. Germline V gene sequence: CDR1 MNHEY, CDR2 SVGAGI. With 3 bases clipped from V and 2 bases from J, the junction kept 3 bases outside the gene matches. The CDR3 is 15 amino acids.

This clonotype has ten or more counts. The V gene is TRBV28, the J gene TRBJ2-7; 8 bases map to TRBD2. V trimming: 10 bases; J trimming: 4 bases; junction bases outside the gene matches: 12. From germline, CDR1 is MDHEN and CDR2 SYDVKM. The CDR3 totals 14 residues. CDR3 in amino acids: CAIGGGLGWYEQYF. CDR3 DNA sequence: TGTGCCATCGGGGGGGGGCTAGGATGGTACGAGCAGTACTTC.

Ten or more counts support this clonotype. This chain joins TRBV27 and TRBJ1-5; TRBD1 matches at 9 bases. V lost 5 bases to trimming and J lost 6 bases; unmatched junction nucleotides: 11. The CDR3 consists of 16 residues. Germline V gives CDR1 MNHEY, CDR2 SMNVEV (reference sequence). In nucleotides, the CDR3 is TGTGCCAGCAGTCCCCGAGGGACAGGGTTTAGTCAGCCCCAGCATTTT. Translation gives CASSPRGTGFSQPQHF.

This clonotype was seen only a few times. The chain carries TRBV19 and TRBJ2-6; maybe TRBD2 (5 bases). V gave up 4 bases and J gave up 2 bases, with 18 bases separating them. Germline CDR1 LNHDA, CDR2 SQIVND (reference sequence). The CDR3 spans 18 residues. The CDR3 sequence: CASSRLLVPTPGANVLTF. As DNA, the CDR3 is TGTGCCAGTAGTAGGCTACTAGTTCCTACGCCTGGGGCCAACGTCCTGACTTTC.

This chain joins TRBV5-4 and TRBJ2-7; D gene ambiguous. The V gene lost 0 bases and the J gene lost 3 bases, with 13 bases spanning the gap. The CDR3 has 15 residues. The germline V gene has CDR1 SGHNT and CDR2 YYREEE (reference sequence). The CDR3 reads CASSLGGKTFYEQYF. Here the CDR3 DNA reads TGTGCCAGCAGCTTGGGTGGGAAGACTTTCTACGAGCAGTACTTC.

This clonotype was recorded a few times. The gene calls are TRBV20-1 and TRBJ1-1; D perhaps matches TRBD1 (5 bases). Germline assignment: CDR1 DFQATT and CDR2 SNEGSKA (reference sequence). The CDR3 runs 14 residues. V lost 0 bases to trimming and J lost 1 base, with 9 bases between them. The CDR3 loop reads CSARDWGGNTEAFF. The CDR3 bases are TGCAGTGCTAGAGATTGGGGGGGGAACACTGAAGCTTTCTTT.